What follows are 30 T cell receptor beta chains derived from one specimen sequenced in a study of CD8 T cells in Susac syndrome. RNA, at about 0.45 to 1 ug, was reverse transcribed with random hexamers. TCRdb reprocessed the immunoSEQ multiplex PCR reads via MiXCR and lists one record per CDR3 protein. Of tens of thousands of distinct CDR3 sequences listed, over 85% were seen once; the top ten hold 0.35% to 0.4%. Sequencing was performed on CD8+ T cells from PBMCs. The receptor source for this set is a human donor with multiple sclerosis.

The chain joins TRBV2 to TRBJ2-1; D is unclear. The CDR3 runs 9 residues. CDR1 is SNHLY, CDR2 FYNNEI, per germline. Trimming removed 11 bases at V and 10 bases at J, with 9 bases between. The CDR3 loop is CAVRTEQFF. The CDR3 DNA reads TGTGCCGTCCGAACAGAGCAGTTCTTC.

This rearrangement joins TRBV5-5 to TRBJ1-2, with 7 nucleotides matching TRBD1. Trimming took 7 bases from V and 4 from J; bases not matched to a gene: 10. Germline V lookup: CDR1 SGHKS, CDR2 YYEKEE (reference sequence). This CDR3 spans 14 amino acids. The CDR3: CASRWDSSGYGYTF. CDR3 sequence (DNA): TGTGCCAGCCGCTGGGACAGCTCGGGCTATGGCTACACCTTC.

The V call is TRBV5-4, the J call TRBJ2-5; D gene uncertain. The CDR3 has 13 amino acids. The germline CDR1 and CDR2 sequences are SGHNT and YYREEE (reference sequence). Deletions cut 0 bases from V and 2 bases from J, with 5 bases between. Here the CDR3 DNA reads TGTGCCAGCAGCTTGGCGGATCAAGAGACCCAGTACTTC. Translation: CASSLADQETQYF.

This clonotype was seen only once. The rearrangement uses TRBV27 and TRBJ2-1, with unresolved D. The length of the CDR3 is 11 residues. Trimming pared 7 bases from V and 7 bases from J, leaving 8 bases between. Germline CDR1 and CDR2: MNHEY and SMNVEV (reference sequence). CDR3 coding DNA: TGTGCCAGCATAGGTAGAAATGAGCAGTTCTTC. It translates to CASIGRNEQFF.

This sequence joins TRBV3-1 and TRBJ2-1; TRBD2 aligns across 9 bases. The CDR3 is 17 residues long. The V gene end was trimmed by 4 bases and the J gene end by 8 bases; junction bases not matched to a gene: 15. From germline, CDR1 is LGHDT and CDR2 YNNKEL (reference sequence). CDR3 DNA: TGTGCCAGCAGCCTTTGGGGGGCGGGAGGGCCTTCGGATGAGCAGTTCTTC. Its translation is CASSLWGAGGPSDEQFF.

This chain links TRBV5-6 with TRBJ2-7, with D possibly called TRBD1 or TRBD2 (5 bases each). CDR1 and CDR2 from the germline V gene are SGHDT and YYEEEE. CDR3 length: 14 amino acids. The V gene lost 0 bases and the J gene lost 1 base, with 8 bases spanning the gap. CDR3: CASSLGDPSYEQYF. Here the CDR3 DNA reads TGTGCCAGCAGCTTGGGGGACCCGTCCTACGAGCAGTACTTC.

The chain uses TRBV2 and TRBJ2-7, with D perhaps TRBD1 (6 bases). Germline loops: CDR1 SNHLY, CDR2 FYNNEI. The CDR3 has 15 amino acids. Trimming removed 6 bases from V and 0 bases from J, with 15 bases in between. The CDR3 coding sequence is TGTGCCAGCAGCGGTATTACAGGGTACTCCTACGAGCAGTACTTC. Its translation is CASSGITGYSYEQYF.

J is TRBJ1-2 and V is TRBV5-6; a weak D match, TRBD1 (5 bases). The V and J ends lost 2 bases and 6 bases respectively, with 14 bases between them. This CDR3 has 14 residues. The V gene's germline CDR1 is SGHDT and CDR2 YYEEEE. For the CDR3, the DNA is TGTGCCAGCAGCTTTCAGGGATTCGGGGATGGCTACACCTTC. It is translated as CASSFQGFGDGYTF.

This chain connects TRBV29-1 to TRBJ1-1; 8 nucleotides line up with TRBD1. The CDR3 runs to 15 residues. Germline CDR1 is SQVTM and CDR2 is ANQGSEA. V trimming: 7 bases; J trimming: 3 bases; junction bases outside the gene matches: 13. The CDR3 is CSAPILTGEDTEAFF. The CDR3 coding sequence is TGCAGCGCCCCGATTTTGACAGGGGAGGACACTGAAGCTTTCTTT.

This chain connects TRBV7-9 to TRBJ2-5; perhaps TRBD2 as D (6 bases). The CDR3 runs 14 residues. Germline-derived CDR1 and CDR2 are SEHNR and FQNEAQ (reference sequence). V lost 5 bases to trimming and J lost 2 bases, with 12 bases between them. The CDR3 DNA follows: TGTGCCAGCAGCCTGGGGGGTGAACAAGAGACCCAGTACTTC. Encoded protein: CASSLGGEQETQYF.

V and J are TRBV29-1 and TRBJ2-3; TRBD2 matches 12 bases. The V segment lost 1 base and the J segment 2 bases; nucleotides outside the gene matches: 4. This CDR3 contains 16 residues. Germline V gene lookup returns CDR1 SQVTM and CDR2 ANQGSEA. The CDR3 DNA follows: TGCAGCGTTGAAGGACTAGCGGGGGATTTCACAGATACGCAGTATTTT. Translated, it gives CSVEGLAGDFTDTQYF.

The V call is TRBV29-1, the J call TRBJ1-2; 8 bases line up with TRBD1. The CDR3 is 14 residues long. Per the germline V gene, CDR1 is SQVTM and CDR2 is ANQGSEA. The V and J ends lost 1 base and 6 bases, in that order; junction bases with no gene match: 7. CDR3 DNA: TGCAGCGTTGAAGGAGACAGGGGTCTCCATGGCTACACCTTC. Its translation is CSVEGDRGLHGYTF.

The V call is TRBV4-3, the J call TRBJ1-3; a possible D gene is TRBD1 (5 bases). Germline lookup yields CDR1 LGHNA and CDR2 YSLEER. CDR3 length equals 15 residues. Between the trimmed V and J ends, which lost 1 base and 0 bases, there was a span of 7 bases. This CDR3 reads CASSQGTSSGNTIYF. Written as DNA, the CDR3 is TGCGCCAGCAGCCAAGGGACAAGCTCTGGAAACACCATATATTTT.

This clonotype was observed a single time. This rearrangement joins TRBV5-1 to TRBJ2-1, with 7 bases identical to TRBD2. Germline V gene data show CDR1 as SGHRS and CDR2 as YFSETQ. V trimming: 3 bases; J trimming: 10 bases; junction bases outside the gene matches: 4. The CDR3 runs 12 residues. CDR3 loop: CASSWGLPEQFF. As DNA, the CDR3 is TGCGCCAGCAGCTGGGGACTACCCGAGCAGTTCTTC.

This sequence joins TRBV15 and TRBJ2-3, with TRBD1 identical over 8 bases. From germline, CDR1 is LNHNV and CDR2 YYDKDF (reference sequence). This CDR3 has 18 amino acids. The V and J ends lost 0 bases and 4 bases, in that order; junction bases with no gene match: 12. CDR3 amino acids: CATSRDHFRGRIADTQYF. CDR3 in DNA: TGTGCCACCAGCAGAGATCATTTCAGGGGGCGCATAGCAGATACGCAGTATTTT.

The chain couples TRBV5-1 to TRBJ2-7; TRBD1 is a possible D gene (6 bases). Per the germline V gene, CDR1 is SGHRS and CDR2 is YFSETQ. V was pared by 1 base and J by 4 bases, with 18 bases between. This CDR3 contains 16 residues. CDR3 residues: CASSLTGTPLNYEQYF. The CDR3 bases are TGCGCCAGCAGCTTGACCGGGACACCTCTAAATTACGAGCAGTACTTC.

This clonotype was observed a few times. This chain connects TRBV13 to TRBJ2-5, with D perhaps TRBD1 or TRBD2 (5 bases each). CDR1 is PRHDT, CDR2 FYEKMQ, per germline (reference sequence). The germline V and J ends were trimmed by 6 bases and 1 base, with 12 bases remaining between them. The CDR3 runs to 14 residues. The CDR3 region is CASSLGPVQETQYF. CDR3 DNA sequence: TGTGCCAGCAGTTTGGGACCGGTCCAAGAGACCCAGTACTTC.

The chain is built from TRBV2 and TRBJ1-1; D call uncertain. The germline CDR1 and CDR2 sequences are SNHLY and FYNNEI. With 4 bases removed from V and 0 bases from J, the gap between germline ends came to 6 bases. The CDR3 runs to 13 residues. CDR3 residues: CASSAVMNTEAFF. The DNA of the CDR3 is TGTGCCAGCAGTGCGGTTATGAACACTGAAGCTTTCTTT.

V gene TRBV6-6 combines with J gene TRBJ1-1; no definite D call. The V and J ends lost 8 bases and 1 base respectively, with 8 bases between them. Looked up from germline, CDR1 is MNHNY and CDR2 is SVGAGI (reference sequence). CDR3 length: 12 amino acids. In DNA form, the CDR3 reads TGTGCCAGCGCGCCAGGGAACACTGAAGCTTTCTTT. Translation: CASAPGNTEAFF.

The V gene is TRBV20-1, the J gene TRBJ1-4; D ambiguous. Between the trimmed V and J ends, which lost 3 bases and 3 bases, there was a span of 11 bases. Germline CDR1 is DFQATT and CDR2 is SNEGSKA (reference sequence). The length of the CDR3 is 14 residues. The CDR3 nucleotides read TGCAGTGCTAGTACTAGGGCGTCTAATGAAAAACTGTTTTTT. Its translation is CSASTRASNEKLFF.

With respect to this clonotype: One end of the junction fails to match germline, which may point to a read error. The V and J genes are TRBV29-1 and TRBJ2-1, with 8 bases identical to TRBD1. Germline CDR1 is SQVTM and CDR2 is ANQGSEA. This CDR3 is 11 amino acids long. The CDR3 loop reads CSAPYRDRRLF. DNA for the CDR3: TGCAGCGCCCCCTACCGGGACAGGAGGCTCTTC.

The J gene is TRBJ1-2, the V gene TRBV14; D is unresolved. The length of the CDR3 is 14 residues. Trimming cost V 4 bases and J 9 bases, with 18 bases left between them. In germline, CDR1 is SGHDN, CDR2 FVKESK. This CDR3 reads CASSPWTEALSYTF. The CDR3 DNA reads TGTGCCAGCAGCCCGTGGACGGAGGCGTTAAGCTACACCTTC.

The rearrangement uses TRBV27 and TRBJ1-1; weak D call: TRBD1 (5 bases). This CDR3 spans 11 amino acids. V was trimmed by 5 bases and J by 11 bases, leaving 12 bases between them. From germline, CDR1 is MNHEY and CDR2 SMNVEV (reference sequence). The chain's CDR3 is CASSPGTGAFF. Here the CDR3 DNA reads TGTGCCAGCAGTCCGGGGACTGGTGCTTTCTTT.

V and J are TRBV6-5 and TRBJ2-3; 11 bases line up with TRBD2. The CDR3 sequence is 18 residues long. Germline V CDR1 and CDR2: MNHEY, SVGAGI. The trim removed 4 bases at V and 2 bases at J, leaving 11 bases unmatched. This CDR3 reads CASSSTQSLAGDTDTQYF. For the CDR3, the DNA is TGTGCCAGCAGTTCAACACAATCACTAGCGGGAGACACAGATACGCAGTATTTT.

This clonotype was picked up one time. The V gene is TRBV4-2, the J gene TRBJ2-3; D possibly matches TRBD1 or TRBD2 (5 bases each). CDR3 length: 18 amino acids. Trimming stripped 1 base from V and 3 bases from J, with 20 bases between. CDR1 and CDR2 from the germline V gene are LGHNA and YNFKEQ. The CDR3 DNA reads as TGTGCCAGCAGCCAAGTAGCCCTTGGGACGGGTGAGACAGATACGCAGTATTTT. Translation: CASSQVALGTGETDTQYF.

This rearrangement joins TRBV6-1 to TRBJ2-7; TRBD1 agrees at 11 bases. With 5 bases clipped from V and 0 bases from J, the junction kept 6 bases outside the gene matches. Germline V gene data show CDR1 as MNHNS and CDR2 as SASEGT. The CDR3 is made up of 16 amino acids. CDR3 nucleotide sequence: TGTGCCAGCAGTACCCGGACAGGGGGCCTCTCCTACGAGCAGTACTTC. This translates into CASSTRTGGLSYEQYF.

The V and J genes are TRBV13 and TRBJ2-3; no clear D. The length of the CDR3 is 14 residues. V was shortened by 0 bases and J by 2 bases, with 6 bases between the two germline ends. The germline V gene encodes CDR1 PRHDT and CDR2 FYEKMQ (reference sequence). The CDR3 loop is CASSLGRPTDTQYF. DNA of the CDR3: TGTGCCAGCAGCTTAGGGCGCCCCACAGATACGCAGTATTTT.

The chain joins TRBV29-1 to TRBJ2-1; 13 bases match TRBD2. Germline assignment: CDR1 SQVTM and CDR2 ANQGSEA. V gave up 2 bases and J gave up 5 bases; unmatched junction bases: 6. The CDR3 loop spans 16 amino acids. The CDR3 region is CSVEILAGGPDNEQFF. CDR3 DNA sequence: TGCAGCGTTGAAATACTAGCGGGGGGGCCCGACAATGAGCAGTTCTTC.

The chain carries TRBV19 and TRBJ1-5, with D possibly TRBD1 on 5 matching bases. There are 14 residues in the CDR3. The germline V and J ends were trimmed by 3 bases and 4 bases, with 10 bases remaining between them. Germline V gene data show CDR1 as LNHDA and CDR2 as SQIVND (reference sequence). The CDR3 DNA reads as TGTGCCAGTAGTATGGGGCAGAAGAATCAGCCCCAGCATTTT. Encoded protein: CASSMGQKNQPQHF.

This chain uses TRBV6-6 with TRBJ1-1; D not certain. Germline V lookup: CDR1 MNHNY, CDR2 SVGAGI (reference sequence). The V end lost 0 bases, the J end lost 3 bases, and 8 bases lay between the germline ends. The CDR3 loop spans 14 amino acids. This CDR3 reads CASSYSDLYTEAFF. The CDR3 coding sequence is TGTGCCAGCAGTTACTCGGACTTGTACACTGAAGCTTTCTTT.